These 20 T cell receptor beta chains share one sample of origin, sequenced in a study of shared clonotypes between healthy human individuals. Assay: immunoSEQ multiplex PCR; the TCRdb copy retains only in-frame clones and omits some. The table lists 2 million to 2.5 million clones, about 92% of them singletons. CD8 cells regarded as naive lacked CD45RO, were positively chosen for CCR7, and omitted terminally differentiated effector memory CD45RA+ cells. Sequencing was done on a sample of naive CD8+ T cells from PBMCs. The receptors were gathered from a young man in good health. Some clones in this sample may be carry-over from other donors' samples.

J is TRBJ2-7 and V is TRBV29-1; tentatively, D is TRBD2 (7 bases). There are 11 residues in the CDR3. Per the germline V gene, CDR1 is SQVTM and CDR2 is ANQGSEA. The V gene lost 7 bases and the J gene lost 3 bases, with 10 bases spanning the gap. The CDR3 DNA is TGCAGCGCCGGGGGGCACTACGAGCAGTACTTC. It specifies CSAGGHYEQYF.

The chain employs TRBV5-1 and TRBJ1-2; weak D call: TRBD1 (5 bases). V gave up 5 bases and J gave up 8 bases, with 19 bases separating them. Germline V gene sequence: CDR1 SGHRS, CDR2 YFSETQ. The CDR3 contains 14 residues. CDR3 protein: CASRGETVVRGYTF. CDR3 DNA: TGCGCCAGCAGGGGCGAGACAGTCGTCCGGGGCTACACCTTC.

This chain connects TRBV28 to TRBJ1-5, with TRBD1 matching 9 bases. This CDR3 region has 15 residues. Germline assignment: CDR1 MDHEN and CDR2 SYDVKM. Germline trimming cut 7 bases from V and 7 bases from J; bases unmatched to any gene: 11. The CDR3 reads CASILEGQGQQPQHF. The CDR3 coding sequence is TGTGCCAGCATCCTAGAGGGACAGGGACAACAGCCCCAGCATTTT.

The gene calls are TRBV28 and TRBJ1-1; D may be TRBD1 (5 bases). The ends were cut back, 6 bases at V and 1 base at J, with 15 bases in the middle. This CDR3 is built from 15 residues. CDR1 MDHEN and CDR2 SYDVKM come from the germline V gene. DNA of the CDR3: TGTGCCAGCAGAGGACCTTCGGGGGGGAACACTGAAGCTTTCTTT. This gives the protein CASRGPSGGNTEAFF.

CDR3 residues: CSVEDLGGGYEQYF. CDR3 nucleotide sequence: TGCAGCGTTGAAGATCTCGGGGGCGGCTACGAGCAGTACTTC. This chain connects TRBV29-1 to TRBJ2-7; D tentatively reads TRBD1 or TRBD2 (6 bases each). Germline V gives CDR1 SQVTM, CDR2 ANQGSEA. CDR3 size: 14 residues. The V and J ends lost 0 bases and 3 bases respectively, with 12 bases between them.

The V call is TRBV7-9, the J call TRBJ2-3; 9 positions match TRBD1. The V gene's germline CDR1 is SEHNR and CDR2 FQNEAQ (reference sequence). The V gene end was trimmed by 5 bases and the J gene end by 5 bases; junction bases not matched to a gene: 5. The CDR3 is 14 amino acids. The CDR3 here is CASSETGGRDTQYF. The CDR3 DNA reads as TGTGCCAGCAGCGAAACAGGGGGCAGAGATACGCAGTATTTT.

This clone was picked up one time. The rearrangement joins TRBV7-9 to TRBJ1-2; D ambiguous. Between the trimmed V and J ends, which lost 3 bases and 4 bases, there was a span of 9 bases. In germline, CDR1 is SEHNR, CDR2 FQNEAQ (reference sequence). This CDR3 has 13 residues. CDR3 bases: TGTGCCAGCAGCTTTAACACCCGCTATGGCTACACCTTC. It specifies CASSFNTRYGYTF.

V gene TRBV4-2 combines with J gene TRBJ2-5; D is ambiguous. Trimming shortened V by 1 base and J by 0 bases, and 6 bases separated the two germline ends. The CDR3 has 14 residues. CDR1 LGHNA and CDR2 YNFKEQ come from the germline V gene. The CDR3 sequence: CASSQVGNQETQYF. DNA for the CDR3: TGTGCCAGCAGCCAAGTGGGTAACCAAGAGACCCAGTACTTC.

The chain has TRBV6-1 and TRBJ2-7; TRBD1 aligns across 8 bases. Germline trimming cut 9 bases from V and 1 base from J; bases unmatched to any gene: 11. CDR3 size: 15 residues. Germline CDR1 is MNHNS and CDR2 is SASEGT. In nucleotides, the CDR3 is TGTGCCAGTTTGGGAGAGGGACAGGAGTCCTACGAGCAGTACTTC. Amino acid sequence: CASLGEGQESYEQYF.

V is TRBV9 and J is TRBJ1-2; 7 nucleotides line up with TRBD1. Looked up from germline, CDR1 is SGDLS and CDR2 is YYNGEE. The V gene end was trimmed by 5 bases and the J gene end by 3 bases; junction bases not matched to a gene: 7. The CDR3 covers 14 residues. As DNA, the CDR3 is TGTGCCAGCAGGGCGACAGGGCAGGACTATGGCTACACCTTC. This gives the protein CASRATGQDYGYTF.

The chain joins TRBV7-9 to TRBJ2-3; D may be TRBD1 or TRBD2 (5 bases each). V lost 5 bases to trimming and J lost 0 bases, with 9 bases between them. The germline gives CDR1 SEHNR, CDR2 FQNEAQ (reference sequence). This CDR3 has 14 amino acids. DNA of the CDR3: TGTGCCAGCAGCCCCTGGGACAGCACAGATACGCAGTATTTT. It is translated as CASSPWDSTDTQYF.

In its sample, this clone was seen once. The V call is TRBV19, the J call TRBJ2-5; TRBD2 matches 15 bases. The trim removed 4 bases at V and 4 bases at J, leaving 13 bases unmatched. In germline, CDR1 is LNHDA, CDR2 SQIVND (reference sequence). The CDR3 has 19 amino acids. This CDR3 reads CASSTYGLAGGPGGETQYF. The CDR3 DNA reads TGTGCCAGTAGTACCTATGGACTAGCGGGAGGGCCTGGAGGAGAGACCCAGTACTTC. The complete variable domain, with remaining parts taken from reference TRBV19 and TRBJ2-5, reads DGGITQSPKYLFRKEGQNVTLSCEQNLNHDAMYWYRQDPGQGLRLIYYSQIVNDFQKGDIAEGYSVSREKKESFPLTVTSAQKNPTAFYLCASSTYGLAGGPGGETQYFGPGTRLLVL.

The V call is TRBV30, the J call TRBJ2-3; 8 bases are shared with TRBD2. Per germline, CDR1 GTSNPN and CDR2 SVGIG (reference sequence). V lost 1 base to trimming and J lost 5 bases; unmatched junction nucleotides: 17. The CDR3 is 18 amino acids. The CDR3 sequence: CAWSGIAGNPREVDTQYF. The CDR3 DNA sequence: TGTGCCTGGAGTGGCATAGCGGGAAACCCGCGGGAGGTAGATACGCAGTATTTT.

CDR3 sequence: CASKLAGGWYEQFF. As DNA, the CDR3 is TGTGCCAGCAAGCTAGCGGGAGGTTGGTATGAGCAGTTCTTC. The chain joins TRBV27 to TRBJ2-1; TRBD2 agrees at 11 bases. Germline loops: CDR1 MNHEY, CDR2 SMNVEV (reference sequence). The CDR3 is 14 amino acids. V dropped 7 bases and J dropped 8; count of bases not matched to a gene: 7.

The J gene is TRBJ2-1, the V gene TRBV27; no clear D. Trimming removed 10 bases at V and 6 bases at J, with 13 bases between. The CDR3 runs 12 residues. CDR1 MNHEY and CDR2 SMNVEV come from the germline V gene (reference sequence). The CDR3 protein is CATYARFNEQFF. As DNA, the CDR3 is TGTGCCACCTACGCGAGATTCAATGAGCAGTTCTTC.

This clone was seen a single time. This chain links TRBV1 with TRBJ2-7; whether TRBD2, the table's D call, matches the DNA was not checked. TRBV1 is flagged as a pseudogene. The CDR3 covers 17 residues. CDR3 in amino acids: CTSSQVRRAGGKYEQYF. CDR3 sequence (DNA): TGCACCAGCAGCCAAGTCCGCAGGGCGGGAGGTAAATACGAGCAGTACTTC.

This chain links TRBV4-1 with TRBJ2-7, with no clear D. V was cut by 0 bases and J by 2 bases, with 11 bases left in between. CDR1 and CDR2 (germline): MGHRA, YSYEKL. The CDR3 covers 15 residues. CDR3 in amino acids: CASSQDMTAAYEQYF. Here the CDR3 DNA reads TGCGCCAGCAGCCAAGATATGACGGCAGCCTACGAGCAGTACTTC.

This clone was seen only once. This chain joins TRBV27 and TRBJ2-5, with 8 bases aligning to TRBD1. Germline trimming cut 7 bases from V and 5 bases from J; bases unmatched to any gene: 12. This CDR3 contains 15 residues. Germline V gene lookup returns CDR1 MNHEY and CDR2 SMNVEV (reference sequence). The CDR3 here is CASNPTGQGGETQYF. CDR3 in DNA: TGTGCCAGCAACCCCACTGGACAGGGCGGGGAGACCCAGTACTTC.

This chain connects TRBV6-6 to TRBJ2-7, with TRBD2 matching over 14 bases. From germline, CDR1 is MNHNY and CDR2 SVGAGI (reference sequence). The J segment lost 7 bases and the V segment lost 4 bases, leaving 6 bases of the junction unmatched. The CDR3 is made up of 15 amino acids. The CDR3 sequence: CASSSGLAGVGEQYF. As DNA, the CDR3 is TGTGCCAGCAGTTCGGGACTAGCGGGGGTTGGGGAGCAGTACTTC.

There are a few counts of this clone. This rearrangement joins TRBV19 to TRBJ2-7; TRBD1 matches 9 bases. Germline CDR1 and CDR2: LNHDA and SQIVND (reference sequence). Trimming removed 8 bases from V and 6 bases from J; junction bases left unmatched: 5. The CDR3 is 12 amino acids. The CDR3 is CASWDREGEQYF. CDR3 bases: TGTGCCAGTTGGGACAGGGAGGGCGAGCAGTACTTC.